Below, 19 T cell receptor beta chains from the same sample are listed, as sequenced in a study of immune evolution from preneoplasia to lung adenocarcinoma. The assay was immunoSEQ multiplex PCR, and TCRdb's table has in-frame clones only and misses some. The profile shows about 11,000 clones, roughly 90% of them singletons. Sequencing was done on a sample of FFPE invasive lung adenocarcinoma tissue. The receptors were gathered from a person between 65 and 79 years old with invasive lung adenocarcinoma.

The chain is built from TRBV11-2 and TRBJ2-7; possibly TRBD2 for D (6 bases). V was cut by 5 bases and J by 3 bases, with 20 bases left in between. The CDR3 runs 16 residues. The germline V gene encodes CDR1 SGHAT and CDR2 FQNNGV. In DNA form, the CDR3 reads TGTGCCAGCAGCCGGGCCGGGACTCAAGGACACTACGAGCAGTACTTC. This encodes CASSRAGTQGHYEQYF.

The J gene is TRBJ1-2, the V gene TRBV5-1; tentative D call: TRBD1 (6 bases). There are 14 residues in the CDR3. Trimming left V 3 bases short and J 4 bases short, with 13 bases between. The germline V gene has CDR1 SGHRS and CDR2 YFSETQ. This CDR3 reads CASSWGDTTYGYTF. In DNA, the CDR3 is TGCGCCAGCAGCTGGGGGGACACGACCTATGGCTACACCTTC. Complete variable domain (other parts from reference TRBV5-1 and TRBJ1-2): KAGVTQTPRYLIKTRGQQVTLSCSPISGHRSVSWYQQTPGQGLQFLFEYFSETQRNKGNFPGRFSGRQFSNSRSEMNVSTLELGDSALYLCASSWGDTTYGYTFGSGTRLTVV.

This chain joins TRBV18 and TRBJ2-1; 10 nucleotides line up with TRBD2. The germline V gene encodes CDR1 KGHSH and CDR2 LQKENI. The CDR3 is 19 amino acids. J was trimmed by 7 bases and V by 2 bases; bases with no gene match: 17. Written as DNA, the CDR3 is TGTGCCAGCTCACCATGGGCTAGCGGGAGTACCGAAATGGGGAATGAGCAGTTCTTC. Amino acid sequence: CASSPWASGSTEMGNEQFF.

The CDR3, as DNA: TGCAGCGTTGCCCAGGGAGGGGGATCCTATGGCTACACCTTC. It translates to CSVAQGGGSYGYTF. V usage is TRBV29-1 and J usage is TRBJ1-2, with D perhaps matching TRBD1 (6 bases). Germline assignment: CDR1 SQVTM and CDR2 ANQGSEA. This CDR3 comprises 14 residues. Between the trimmed V and J ends, which lost 4 bases and 4 bases, there was a span of 16 bases.

V and J are TRBV27 and TRBJ2-2; D not certain. There are 12 residues in the CDR3. V was trimmed by 6 bases and J by 1 base, leaving 3 bases between them. CDR1 is MNHEY and CDR2 is SMNVEV in the germline V gene (reference sequence). The CDR3 is CASRRNTGELFF. The CDR3 bases are TGTGCCAGCAGACGGAACACCGGGGAGCTGTTTTTT.

The V gene is TRBV25-1, the J gene TRBJ1-2; unclear D gene. Deletions cut 2 bases from V and 8 bases from J, with 12 bases between. From germline, CDR1 is MGHDK and CDR2 SYGVNS. The CDR3 totals 13 residues. The DNA for the CDR3 is TGTGCCAGCAGTGAAGTGCAGGCGGGAGGCTACACCTTC. Translated, it gives CASSEVQAGGYTF.

The chain recombines TRBV28 with TRBJ2-7; 8 positions agree with TRBD1. The CDR3 has 16 amino acids. CDR1 MDHEN and CDR2 SYDVKM come from the germline V gene. The ends lost 4 bases at V and 2 bases at J; junction bases unmatched: 10. The CDR3 here is CASSSSRDRSPYEQYF. For the CDR3, the DNA is TGTGCCAGCAGTTCTAGCCGGGACAGGTCACCCTACGAGCAGTACTTC.

This clone was counted a few times. The CDR3 region is CASSYSGGRGYTF. The CDR3 nucleotides are TGTGCCAGCAGTTACTCGGGGGGCCGGGGCTACACCTTC. The gene calls are TRBV6-5 and TRBJ1-2; D might be TRBD1 (6 bases). The CDR3 totals 13 residues. V was pared by 0 bases and J by 8 bases, with 10 bases between. The germline gives CDR1 MNHEY, CDR2 SVGAGI.

J is TRBJ2-5 and V is TRBV5-1, with 11 bases fitting TRBD2. The length of the CDR3 is 15 residues. The germline CDR1 and CDR2 sequences are SGHRS and YFSETQ. Trimming took 1 base from V and 4 from J; bases not matched to a gene: 3. As DNA, the CDR3 is TGCGCCAGCAGCTTGACTAGCGGGGGAGGAGAGACCCAGTACTTC. It encodes CASSLTSGGGETQYF.

This chain connects TRBV30 to TRBJ1-2; D possibly corresponds to TRBD1 (5 bases). The CDR3 has 13 residues. Trimming cost V 2 bases and J 2 bases, with 9 bases left between them. CDR1 is GTSNPN and CDR2 is SVGIG in the germline V gene (reference sequence). CDR3: CAWSPGPNYGYTF. CDR3 nucleotides: TGTGCCTGGAGTCCGGGACCCAACTATGGCTACACCTTC.

The chain is built from TRBV5-1 and TRBJ2-7, with TRBD1 as a possible D gene (5 bases). The CDR3 loop spans 12 amino acids. The V and J ends lost 0 bases and 7 bases respectively, with 8 bases between them. Germline V gives CDR1 SGHRS, CDR2 YFSETQ. In nucleotides, the CDR3 is TGCGCCAGCAGCTTGGCCCGGACAGAGCAGTACTTC. It yields the protein CASSLARTEQYF. Together with reference TRBV5-1 and TRBJ2-7, the CDR3 gives the full variable domain: KAGVTQTPRYLIKTRGQQVTLSCSPISGHRSVSWYQQTPGQGLQFLFEYFSETQRNKGNFPGRFSGRQFSNSRSEMNVSTLELGDSALYLCASSLARTEQYFGPGTRLTVT.

The chain uses TRBV11-2 and TRBJ1-3; unclear D gene. The V gene's germline CDR1 is SGHAT and CDR2 FQNNGV. The CDR3 spans 15 residues. Between the trimmed V and J ends, which lost 0 bases and 7 bases, there was a span of 13 bases. For the CDR3, the DNA is TGTGCCAGCAGCTTAGATCGGCCCCCCGCGAACACCATATATTTT. Amino acids: CASSLDRPPANTIYF.

V is TRBV28 and J is TRBJ1-4; D may be TRBD1 (5 bases). Germline lookup yields CDR1 MDHEN and CDR2 SYDVKM. Between the trimmed V and J ends, which lost 8 bases and 1 base, there was a span of 8 bases. CDR3 length: 13 residues. The CDR3, as DNA: TGTGCCAGCGGGGCCGGAACTAATGAAAAACTGTTTTTT. This codes for CASGAGTNEKLFF.

This clone was detected once. The CDR3 loop reads CASSPTGTQSWPSYEQYF. Here the CDR3 DNA reads TGTGCCAGCTCACCAACCGGGACGCAATCTTGGCCCTCCTACGAGCAGTACTTC. V is TRBV18 and J is TRBJ2-7, with D perhaps matching TRBD1 or TRBD2 (5 bases each). CDR3 length: 18 residues. CDR1 is KGHSH, CDR2 LQKENI, per germline. V was clipped by 2 bases and J by 0 bases, with 20 bases between them.

CDR3 sequence: CASSEGPGGRDTQYF. The CDR3 nucleotides are TGTGCCAGCAGTGAAGGTCCGGGGGGTCGAGATACGCAGTATTTT. V usage is TRBV6-1 and J usage is TRBJ2-3, with 7 bases matching TRBD2. The CDR3 covers 15 residues. Germline loops: CDR1 MNHNS, CDR2 SASEGT. With V trimmed by 1 base and J by 5 bases, 6 bases remained unmatched.

The V and J genes are TRBV10-1 and TRBJ1-1; the D gene is possibly TRBD1 (6 bases). V lost 4 bases and J lost 4, with 10 bases in between. This CDR3 spans 13 amino acids. The germline CDR1 and CDR2 sequences are WNHNN and SYGVQD (reference sequence). CDR3 bases: TGCGCCAGCAGTGCAGGGGCCAGCACTGAAGCTTTCTTT. Its protein is CASSAGASTEAFF.

This chain links TRBV18 with TRBJ1-5, with D unclear. CDR3 length: 13 residues. Germline assignment: CDR1 KGHSH and CDR2 LQKENI. Trimming left V 1 base short and J 6 bases short, with 7 bases between. CDR3 coding DNA: TGTGCCAGCTCACCACGGGAAAGTCAGCCCCAGCATTTT. It specifies CASSPRESQPQHF.

The chain is built from TRBV2 and TRBJ2-7; the match to TRBD1 covers 8 bases. The J segment lost 4 bases and the V segment lost 6 bases, leaving 17 bases of the junction unmatched. Germline V gives CDR1 SNHLY, CDR2 FYNNEI. The CDR3 covers 17 residues. Here the CDR3 DNA reads TGTGCCAGCAGAGCTGGACAGGGTGGCTCACGGGGATACGAGCAGTACTTC. It specifies CASRAGQGGSRGYEQYF.

This clone was seen just once. V and J are TRBV12-5 and TRBJ1-2; 7 bases fit TRBD1. The CDR3 covers 12 residues. V was clipped by 5 bases and J by 6 bases; unmatched bases: 3. Germline CDR1 reads LGHNT; CDR2 reads FRNRAP. The chain's CDR3 is CASGPTGNGYTF. The CDR3 DNA follows: TGTGCTAGTGGTCCGACAGGGAATGGCTACACCTTC.